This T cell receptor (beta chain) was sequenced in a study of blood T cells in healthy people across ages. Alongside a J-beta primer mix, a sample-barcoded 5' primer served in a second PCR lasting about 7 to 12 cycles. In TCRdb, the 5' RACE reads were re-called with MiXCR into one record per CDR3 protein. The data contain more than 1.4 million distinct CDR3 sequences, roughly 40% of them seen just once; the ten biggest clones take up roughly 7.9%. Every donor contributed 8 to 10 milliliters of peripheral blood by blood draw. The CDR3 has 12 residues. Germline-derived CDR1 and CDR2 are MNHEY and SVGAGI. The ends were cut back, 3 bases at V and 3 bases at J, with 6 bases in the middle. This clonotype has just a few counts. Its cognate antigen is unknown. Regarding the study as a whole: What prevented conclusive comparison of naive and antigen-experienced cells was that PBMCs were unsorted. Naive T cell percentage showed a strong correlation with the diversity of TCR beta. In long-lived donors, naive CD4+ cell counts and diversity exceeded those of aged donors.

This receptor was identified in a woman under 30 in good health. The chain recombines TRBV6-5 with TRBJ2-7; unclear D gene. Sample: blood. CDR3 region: CASSYDLYEQYF. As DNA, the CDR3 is TGTGCCAGCAGTTATGACCTCTACGAGCAGTACTTC.